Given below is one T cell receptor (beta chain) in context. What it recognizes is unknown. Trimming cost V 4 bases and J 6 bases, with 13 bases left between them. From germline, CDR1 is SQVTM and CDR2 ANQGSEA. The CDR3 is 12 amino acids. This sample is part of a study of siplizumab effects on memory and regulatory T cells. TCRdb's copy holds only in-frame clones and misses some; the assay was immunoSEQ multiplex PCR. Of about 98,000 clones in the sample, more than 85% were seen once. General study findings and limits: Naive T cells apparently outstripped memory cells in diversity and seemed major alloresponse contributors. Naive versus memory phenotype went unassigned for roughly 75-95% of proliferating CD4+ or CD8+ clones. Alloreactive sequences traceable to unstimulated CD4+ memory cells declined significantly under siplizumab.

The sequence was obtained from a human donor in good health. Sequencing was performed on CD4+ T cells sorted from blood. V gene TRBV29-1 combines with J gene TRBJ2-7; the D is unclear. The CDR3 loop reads CSVGVWGREQYF. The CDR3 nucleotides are TGCAGCGTTGGGGTATGGGGTCGCGAGCAGTACTTC.